Here is one T cell receptor (beta chain) with its context. The antigen is undetermined. The data originate from a study of CD8+CD57+ T cells in acquired aplastic anemia. Study-level background: Sorted CD4+ and CD8+ cell DNA averaged roughly 3.2 ug. Study-level points and caveats: Around 29 CD8+ CDR3 sequences were shared between patients and controls.

Profiles of TCR beta VDJ and CDR3 were generated from a genomic DNA template. TCRdb redid the calling of the reads with MiXCR, one entry per CDR3 protein. The table has tens of thousands of distinct CDR3 sequences, around 42% seen once; the top ten hold approximately 62%. The CDR3 is 15 amino acids. Germline CDR1 is KGHSH and CDR2 is LQKENI. The V and J ends lost 4 bases and 0 bases respectively, with 10 bases between them. The specimen sequenced was sorted CD4+, CD8+, or CD8+CD57+ T cells (not recorded which) from PBMCs. The sequence was collected from a human donor in good health, serving as a control. The V gene is TRBV18, the J gene TRBJ1-5; D gene unclear. CDR3 loop: CASSRERYSNQPQHF. CDR3 sequence (DNA): TGTGCCAGCTCACGCGAAAGATATAGCAATCAGCCCCAGCATTTT. Drawing the rest from reference TRBV18 and TRBJ1-5, the complete variable domain is NAGVMQNPRHLVRRRGQEARLRCSPMKGHSHVYWYRQLPEEGLKFMVYLQKENIIDESGMPKERFSAEFPKEGPSILRIQQVVRGDSAAYFCASSRERYSNQPQHFGDGTRLSIL.